The 18 T cell receptor beta chains presented below share a single source sample, sequenced in a study of shared clonotypes between healthy human individuals. Profiling relied on immunoSEQ multiplex PCR, and the TCRdb table lists in-frame clones only, not all of them. Found here are 2.5 million or so clones, about 92% of them singletons; the top ten hold around 0.15%. The sample was naive CD4+ T cells sorted from blood. Subset reported: CD45RA+ positively selected. These receptors were obtained from a man aged 18 to 29 in good health.

The chain has TRBV28 and TRBJ1-4, with 10 bases aligning to TRBD1. The length of the CDR3 is 14 residues. The trim removed 5 bases at V and 8 bases at J, leaving 5 bases unmatched. Looked up from germline, CDR1 is MDHEN and CDR2 is SYDVKM. The CDR3 spells CASSRQGAREKLFF. CDR3 in DNA: TGTGCCAGCAGTAGACAGGGGGCGCGGGAAAAACTGTTTTTT. Supplemented by reference TRBV28 and TRBJ1-4, the full variable domain reads DVKVTQSSRYLVKRTGEKVFLECVQDMDHENMFWYRQDPGLGLRLIYFSYDVKMKEKGDIPEGYSVSREKKERFSLILESASTNQTSMYLCASSRQGAREKLFFGSGTQLSVL.

The rearrangement links TRBV7-9 to TRBJ2-1; 12 bases line up with TRBD2. V was pared by 3 bases and J by 8 bases, with 5 bases of the junction left unmatched. From germline, CDR1 is SEHNR and CDR2 FQNEAQ (reference sequence). CDR3 length equals 15 residues. The DNA for the CDR3 is TGTGCCAGCAGCTTTTCAGGACTAGCGGGACATGAGCAGTTCTTC. This codes for CASSFSGLAGHEQFF.

This rearrangement joins TRBV18 to TRBJ1-2; possibly TRBD1 for D (5 bases). V was clipped by 3 bases and J by 2 bases, with 16 bases between them. Germline lookup yields CDR1 KGHSH and CDR2 LQKENI. The CDR3 covers 16 residues. CDR3 loop: CASSPRRGADNYGYTF. The CDR3 DNA sequence: TGTGCCAGCTCACCGAGGCGGGGCGCTGACAACTATGGCTACACCTTC.

The V call is TRBV6-5, the J call TRBJ2-1; D unresolved. The CDR3 spans 14 residues. Germline V lookup: CDR1 MNHEY, CDR2 SVGAGI. V was cut by 8 bases and J by 6 bases, with 17 bases left in between. The CDR3 region is CASRQLTTINEQFF. CDR3 DNA: TGTGCCAGCCGCCAACTCACCACTATCAATGAGCAGTTCTTC.

The V gene is TRBV5-6, the J gene TRBJ1-3, with a tentative D call TRBD1 (6 bases). Trimming shortened V by 1 base and J by 3 bases, and 17 bases separated the two germline ends. CDR1 and CDR2 from the germline V gene are SGHDT and YYEEEE. The CDR3 length is 17 residues. In DNA, the CDR3 is TGTGCCAGCAGCTTGTCATTCGTCGGGACAAGTGGAAACACCATATATTTT. Amino acid sequence: CASSLSFVGTSGNTIYF. The complete variable domain, with remaining parts taken from reference TRBV5-6 and TRBJ1-3, reads DAGVTQSPTHLIKTRGQQVTLRCSPKSGHDTVSWYQQALGQGPQFIFQYYEEEERQRGNFPDRFSGHQFPNYSSELNVNALLLGDSALYLCASSLSFVGTSGNTIYFGEGSWLTVV.

The V and J genes are TRBV6-5 and TRBJ2-5; D might be TRBD1 or TRBD2, each matching 5 bases. The end of the DNA is better explained by TRBJ2-7, so the J call may be wrong. This CDR3 contains 15 residues. The germline V gene encodes CDR1 MNHEY and CDR2 SVGAGI. This CDR3 is CASSYRRDGAYEQYF. The CDR3 DNA sequence: TGTGCCAGCAGTTACCGCCGGGACGGCGCCTACGAGCAGTACTTC.

In the case of this clone: In the same sample, other DNA sequences code for this CDR3. The gene calls are TRBV9 and TRBJ2-3; D is uncertain. The V and J ends lost 2 bases and 0 bases respectively, with 7 bases between them. CDR1 is SGDLS, CDR2 YYNGEE, per germline. The CDR3 totals 14 residues. The CDR3 DNA follows: TGTGCCAGCAGCGTTGCGGCTAGCACAGATACGCAGTATTTT. Residues: CASSVAASTDTQYF.

The chain joins TRBV5-4 to TRBJ2-4; D not resolved. V was cut by 4 bases and J by 0 bases, with 11 bases left in between. Germline V gives CDR1 SGHNT, CDR2 YYREEE (reference sequence). This CDR3 is built from 15 residues. CDR3 in amino acids: CASSLDGLAKNIQYF. CDR3 nucleotide sequence: TGTGCCAGCAGCCTCGACGGTTTAGCCAAAAACATTCAGTACTTC.

On this clone itself: This sample also contains other DNA sequences that code for the same CDR3. CDR3 residues: CASSLLQGGNQPQHF. Here the CDR3 DNA reads TGTGCCAGCAGTTTATTACAGGGGGGCAATCAGCCCCAGCATTTT. The chain couples TRBV28 to TRBJ1-5, with 8 bases matching TRBD1. V lost 1 base, J lost 2 bases, and 1 base stayed unmatched. CDR3 length: 15 residues. Germline values: CDR1 MDHEN, CDR2 SYDVKM.

The chain has TRBV7-6 and TRBJ1-1, with 8 bases lining up with TRBD1. This CDR3 spans 19 amino acids. With 1 base clipped from V and 1 base from J, the junction kept 14 bases outside the gene matches. In germline, CDR1 is SGHVS, CDR2 FNYEAQ. The DNA of the CDR3 is TGTGCCAGCAGCTTAGAACTCAGGGGGCCGGGACTCAAGAACACTGAAGCTTTCTTT. Translation: CASSLELRGPGLKNTEAFF.

V gene TRBV2 combines with J gene TRBJ2-6, with 9 bases lining up with TRBD2. Germline V gives CDR1 SNHLY, CDR2 FYNNEI. The junction had 2 bases not matched to a gene; V was cut back by 1 base and J by 1 base. The CDR3 sequence is 17 residues long. As DNA, the CDR3 is TGTGCCAGCAGTGAAGGCGGGAGGGTATCTGGGGCCAACGTCCTGACTTTC. Protein product: CASSEGGRVSGANVLTF.

The chain has TRBV6-6 and TRBJ2-7, with 8 bases that match TRBD2. CDR3 size: 14 residues. CDR1 is MNHNY and CDR2 is SVGAGI in the germline V gene (reference sequence). The V segment lost 6 bases and the J segment 2 bases; nucleotides outside the gene matches: 6. CDR3 DNA sequence: TGTGCCAGCAGCAAAGCGGGGGAGACCTACGAGCAGTACTTC. Its protein is CASSKAGETYEQYF.

The chain employs TRBV11-2 and TRBJ2-2; D remains ambiguous. V lost 5 bases, J lost 1 base, and 17 bases lay in between. The CDR3 sequence is 17 residues long. Germline lookup yields CDR1 SGHAT and CDR2 FQNNGV. CDR3 sequence (DNA): TGTGCCAGCAGCCTCCGGTTTAAGTCGGAGAACACCGGGGAGCTGTTTTTT. As protein: CASSLRFKSENTGELFF. Complete variable domain (other parts from reference TRBV11-2 and TRBJ2-2): EAGVAQSPRYKIIEKRQSVAFWCNPISGHATLYWYQQILGQGPKLLIQFQNNGVVDDSQLPKDRFSAERLKGVDSTLKIQPAKLEDSAVYLCASSLRFKSENTGELFFGEGSRLTVL.

The genes are TRBV6-5 and TRBJ1-6; D is undetermined. Trimming left V 5 bases short and J 5 bases short, with 13 bases between. The V gene's germline CDR1 is MNHEY and CDR2 SVGAGI. The CDR3 runs 15 residues. Here the CDR3 DNA reads TGTGCCAGCAGTCAAAGCGCGTCCGATAATTCACCCCTCCACTTT. Translated: CASSQSASDNSPLHF.

Remarks on this clone: At one end, the junction sequence differs from germline, possibly due to a read error. The rearrangement uses TRBV4-1 and TRBJ1-5; the D gene is possibly TRBD1 (6 bases). Germline assignment: CDR1 MGHRA and CDR2 YSYEKL. The CDR3 extends over 16 amino acids. This CDR3 reads CASSQAVTGDNKPQHF. The CDR3 DNA is TGCGCCAGCAGCCAAGCTGTGACAGGTGACAATAAGCCCCAGCATTTT.

J is TRBJ2-1 and V is TRBV11-2; 7 bases match TRBD1. CDR1 is SGHAT and CDR2 is FQNNGV in the germline V gene. This CDR3 spans 17 amino acids. After removal of 1 base from V and 2 bases from J, the junction contained 8 bases not matched to a gene. CDR3: CASSLGPVDRAYNEQFF. In DNA form, the CDR3 reads TGTGCCAGCAGCTTAGGCCCCGTTGACAGGGCCTACAATGAGCAGTTCTTC.

The chain carries TRBV11-1 and TRBJ2-7; D not certain. V was trimmed by 7 bases and J by 2 bases, leaving 9 bases between them. CDR3 size: 12 residues. Germline lookup yields CDR1 SGHAT and CDR2 FQDESV (reference sequence). The CDR3 nucleotides are TGTGCCAGCACAGCCTCCCCCTACGAGCAGTACTTC. Translated, it gives CASTASPYEQYF.

V is TRBV7-9 and J is TRBJ2-7; weak D call: TRBD1 (5 bases). The CDR3 is 13 amino acids. V lost 5 bases and J 3 bases, leaving 11 bases between the germline ends. The germline V gene encodes CDR1 SEHNR and CDR2 FQNEAQ (reference sequence). The CDR3 DNA follows: TGTGCCAGCAGCCCCCGGACAAGCTACGAGCAGTACTTC. Amino acids: CASSPRTSYEQYF.